This T cell receptor beta chain emerged from a study of T cells in Graves' hyperthyroidism and ophthalmopathy (dated by TCRdb to about 2019). Notes on the research overall: Peripheral blood samples were taken at initial diagnosis, before any treatment was given. According to the paper, TCR Vbeta CDR3 sequencing was carried out on 120 to 150 peripheral blood samples, which came from approximately 41 ophthalmopathy, 80 or so hyperthyroidism and approximately 17 progressor patients. Following sampling, methimazole starting at 30 mg daily was given to hyperthyroidism patients, and high-dose intravenous methylprednisolone was given to ophthalmopathy patients. The study also compared thyroid tissue and blood T-cell repertoires from a handful of Graves' hyperthyroidism patients. The roughly 91 discovery patients were randomly divided into training and test sets at a 7:3 ratio. An independent validation cohort of around 19 hyperthyroidism patients and about 16 patients who later progressed to ophthalmopathy tested prospective prediction of ophthalmopathy. To identify TCR V-J signatures that set the groups apart, the researchers used a discovery cohort of approximately 98 patients, made up of approximately 43 with Graves' ophthalmopathy and about 59 with stable Graves' hyperthyroidism. Overall study outcomes, separate from this receptor: No statistical method was used to set the sample size in advance, and investigators knew the group allocation. Blood samples also contained most of the expanded thyroid clonotypes (frequency above 0.001), which suggests that blood repertoires may reflect thyroid immune responses. A model built on a 13 V-J signature distinguished ophthalmopathy from stable hyperthyroidism, reaching over 85% sensitivity and around 81% specificity in cross-validation and 80%/75% in testing. In validation, the model predicted progression to ophthalmopathy a median of around 6.5 months before onset, with roughly 68% sensitivity and about 75% specificity.

Moderately to severely active disease, a Clinical Activity Score of at least 3, a NOSPECS grade of at least 4, and a duration under 3 months were present in ophthalmopathy patients. The study excluded patients with uncontrolled infections, other autoimmune diseases, pregnancy or lactation. Clinical symptoms, serum thyroxine and TRAb, thyroid ultrasound, and orbital computed tomography formed the basis for the diagnoses. PBMCs were separated from roughly 10 ml of fresh peripheral blood using Ficoll-Paque density gradient centrifugation. Trizol reagent was used to extract total RNA, and RNA quality was then checked on an Agilent 2100 Bioanalyzer. The germline V gene (reference sequence) gives CDR1 as LNHDA and CDR2 as SQIVND. The junction shows trimming of 0 bases on V and 4 bases on J, plus 15 bases between the germline ends. The CDR3, from cysteine to phenylalanine, totals 16 residues. Only the CDR3 portion is preserved as DNA: 48 bases, with reading frame beginning at the first base.

Concerning this clonotype itself: Its specific antigen is unknown. Per-base quality was not reported, and no clone a single base away is much larger than it.

Amplification of TCR beta CDR3 regions was carried out from RNA transcripts. For the first round of RT-PCR on the TCR CDR3, the HTBI primer set was used together with the Qiagen OneStep RT-PCR kit. Libraries were constructed in a second round of multiplex PCR, after which size selection and purification were carried out. The libraries were sequenced on an Illumina HiSeq2000 using paired-end 100 bp reads. The source study handled its data this way. SOAPnuke was used to process the raw data, throwing out any read that contained adapters or uncalled bases, had a mean Phred below 15, or lacked an exact constant-primer or identifier match. High-quality paired reads were merged with COPE v1.2.5, and unique nucleotide sequences were defined as clonotypes. MiTCR v1.1 was used to align the clonotypes against IMGT TRBV, TRBD and TRBJ reference segments. Analysis was restricted to V-J combinations with a frequency above 0.0001, which covered 99% to 99.2% of repertoires. The TCS score was defined as the ratio of F50 (clonal expansion) to E x V (chaos), calculated using BLOSUM62-based TCRdist between CDR3 peptides within each V-J. Welch's t-statistics and random forest reduced some 510 V-J features to 10 to 15, which were used in a naive Bayes classifier (R e1071). Using fastp trimming at Q25 and MiXCR clonotype assembly, TCRdb reanalyzed the public sequencing data and kept in-frame beta chains. Entries that share a CDR3 protein sequence are merged under the most common genes and DNA. The V and J calls shown here were made by TCRdb, not taken from the authors' results. The sample yields hundreds of thousands of distinct CDR3 sequences; roughly 16% were counted once. Of the sample, less than 3.5% falls within the top ten clones.

The sequenced sample was blood. The chain couples TRBV19 to TRBJ1-1; the best D guess is TRBD1, with 5 bases matching. This sequence originates from a woman aged 40 to 50 with Graves' ophthalmopathy. The bases read TGTGCCAGTAGTATAGACCTGGGGGTCCCGGGCACTGAAGCTTTCTTT. It is translated as CASSIDLGVPGTEAFF.